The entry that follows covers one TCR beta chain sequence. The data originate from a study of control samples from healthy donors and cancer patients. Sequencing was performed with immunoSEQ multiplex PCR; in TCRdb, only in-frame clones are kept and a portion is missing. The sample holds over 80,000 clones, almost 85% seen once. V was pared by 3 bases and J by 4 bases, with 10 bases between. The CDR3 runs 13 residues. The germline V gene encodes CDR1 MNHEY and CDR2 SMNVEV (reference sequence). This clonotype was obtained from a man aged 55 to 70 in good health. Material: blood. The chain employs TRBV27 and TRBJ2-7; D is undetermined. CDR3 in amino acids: CASSFLGAYEQYF. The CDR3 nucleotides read TGTGCCAGCAGTTTTTTGGGCGCATACGAGCAGTACTTC.